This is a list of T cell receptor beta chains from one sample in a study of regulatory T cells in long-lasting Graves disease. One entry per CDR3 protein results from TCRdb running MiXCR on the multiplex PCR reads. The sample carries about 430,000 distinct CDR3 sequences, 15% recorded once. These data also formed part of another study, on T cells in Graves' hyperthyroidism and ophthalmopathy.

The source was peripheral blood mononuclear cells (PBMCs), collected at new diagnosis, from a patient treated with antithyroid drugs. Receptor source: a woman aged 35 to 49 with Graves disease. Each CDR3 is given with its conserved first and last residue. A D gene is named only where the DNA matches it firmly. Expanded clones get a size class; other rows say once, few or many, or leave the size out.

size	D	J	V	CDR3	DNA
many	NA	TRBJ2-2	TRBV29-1	CSVISSGAGNTGELFF	TGCAGCGTAATTTCCTCGGGAGCGGGTAACACCGGGGAGCTGTTTTTT
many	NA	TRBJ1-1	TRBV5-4	CASSPVITGRNTEAFF	TGTGCCAGCAGCCCGGTAATTACAGGGCGAAACACTGAAGCTTTCTTT
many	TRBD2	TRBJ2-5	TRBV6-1	CASRVPGGEETQYF	TGTGCCAGCAGAGTTCCGGGAGGTGAGGAGACCCAGTACTTC
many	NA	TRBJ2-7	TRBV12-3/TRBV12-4	CASSFTTSSYFYEQYF	TGTGCCAGCAGTTTCACTACTAGCAGCTACTTCTACGAGCAGTACTTC
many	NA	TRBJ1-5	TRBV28	CASFAPWGQPQHF	TGTGCCAGCTTTGCACCCTGGGGTCAGCCCCAGCATTTT
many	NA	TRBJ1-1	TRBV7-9	CASSHTGLNTEAFF	TGTGCCAGCAGCCATACAGGGCTGAACACTGAAGCTTTCTTT
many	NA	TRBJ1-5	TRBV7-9	CASSRDSYNQPQHF	TGTGCCAGCAGCCGTGACAGTTACAATCAGCCCCAGCATTTT
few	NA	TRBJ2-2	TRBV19	CASSIDRHTNTGELFF	TGTGCCAGTAGTATAGATAGACATACGAACACCGGGGAGCTGTTTTTT
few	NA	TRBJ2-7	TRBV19	CASSRAVQPYEQYF	TGTGCCAGTAGTCGGGCAGTCCAGCCCTACGAGCAGTACTTC
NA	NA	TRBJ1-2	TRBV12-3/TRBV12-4	CASSWEGANYGYTF	TGTGCCAGCAGTTGGGAGGGAGCTAACTATGGCTACACCTTC
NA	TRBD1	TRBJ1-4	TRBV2	CASHMGTVNEKLFF	TGTGCCAGCCATATGGGGACAGTGAATGAAAAACTGTTTTTT
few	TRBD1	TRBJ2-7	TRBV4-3	CASSQGQGVSSDSYEQYF	TGCGCCAGCAGCCAGGGACAGGGGGTATCTAGCGACTCCTACGAGCAGTACTTC
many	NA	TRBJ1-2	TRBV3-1	CASSHRAPVDGYTF	TGTGCCAGCAGCCATCGGGCACCCGTCGATGGCTACACCTTC
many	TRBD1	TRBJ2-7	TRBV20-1	CSARVLGQEPYEQYF	TGCAGTGCTAGAGTATTGGGACAGGAACCCTACGAGCAGTACTTC